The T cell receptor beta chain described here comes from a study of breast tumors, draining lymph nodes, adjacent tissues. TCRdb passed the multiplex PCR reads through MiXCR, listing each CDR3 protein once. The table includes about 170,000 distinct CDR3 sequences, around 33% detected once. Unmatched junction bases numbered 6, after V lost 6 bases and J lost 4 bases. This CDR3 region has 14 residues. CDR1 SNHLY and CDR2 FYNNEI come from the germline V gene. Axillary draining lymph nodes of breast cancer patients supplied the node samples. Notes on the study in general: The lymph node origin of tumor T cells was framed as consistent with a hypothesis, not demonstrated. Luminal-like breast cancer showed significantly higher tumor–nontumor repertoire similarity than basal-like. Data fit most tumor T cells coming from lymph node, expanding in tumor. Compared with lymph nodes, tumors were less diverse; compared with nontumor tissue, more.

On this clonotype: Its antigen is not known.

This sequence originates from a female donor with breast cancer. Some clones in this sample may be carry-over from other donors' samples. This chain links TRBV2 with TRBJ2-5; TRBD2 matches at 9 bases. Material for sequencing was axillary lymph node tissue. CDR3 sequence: CASRDLAGRETQYF. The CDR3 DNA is TGTGCCAGCAGGGACCTAGCGGGGCGAGAGACCCAGTACTTC.